This T cell receptor (beta chain) is from a study of cytomegalovirus exposure and HLA in healthy donors. Study context: A subsequent analysis reported that the roughly 130 validation repertoires were produced on the same platform that had also been used for the 500 to 700 first-cohort repertoires. Study outcomes and limitations: The authors enumerated 180 or so TCR beta chains as linked to cytomegalovirus. The classifier, whose performance was assessed in both the original and validation cohorts, reportedly diagnosed cytomegalovirus status with high specificity and sensitivity.

Comments on this clone: What it binds is unknown.

Assay used: immunoSEQ multiplex PCR; TCRdb lists only in-frame clones, some missing. This table holds 200,000 or so clones, more than 65% found once. V shed 0 bases and J shed 13 bases, with 19 bases lying between them. The CDR3 loop spans 15 amino acids. Germline loops: CDR1 SGHRS, CDR2 YFSETQ. The TCR sequence derives from a woman aged 25 to 39 in good health and CMV-seropositive. The sequencing input was PBMCs. V usage is TRBV5-1 and J usage is TRBJ1-4; D is undetermined. The CDR3 is CASSLVRREGGILFF. CDR3 nucleotide sequence: TGCGCCAGCAGCTTGGTTCGACGAGAGGGTGGGATACTGTTTTTT.